The TCR beta chain described here comes from a study of blood T cell repertoires in COVID-19. Study overall: Donors in the United States, Italy and Spain gave samples during acute or convalescent COVID-19.

Original data processing: From reference gene primer amplification, estimates of nucleated cell counts were derived. Here immunoSEQ multiplex PCR was the method, and the copy in TCRdb shows in-frame clones only, minus some. V and J calls and clone size come straight from that table; D and trimming were deduced from the DNA. Of approximately 190,000 clones listed, approximately 84% are singletons. Per germline, CDR1 SGHRS and CDR2 YFSETQ. Trimming took 0 bases from V and 0 from J; bases not matched to a gene: 15. The CDR3 covers 20 residues. This receptor was identified in a woman in her sixties or seventies with active or convalescent COVID-19. The chain carries TRBV5-1 and TRBJ2-1, with 7 positions matching TRBD2. The sample taken for sequencing was peripheral blood. The CDR3: CASSLAGGLPGGNSYNEQFF. DNA for the CDR3: TGCGCCAGCAGCTTGGCTGGGGGACTACCGGGAGGTAACTCCTACAATGAGCAGTTCTTC.